Listed here are 24 T cell receptor beta chains from one sample, sequenced in a study of cytomegalovirus exposure and HLA in healthy donors. PCR used 60 Vbeta primers and 13 Jbeta primers. Method: immunoSEQ multiplex PCR; TCRdb's copy keeps in-frame clones and lacks some. This sample's table has around 200,000 clones. Sequencing was performed on PBMCs. These receptor sequences come from a girl aged 2 to 9 in good health and CMV-seropositive.

The rearrangement joins TRBV27 to TRBJ1-2, with a possible D match to TRBD1 (6 bases). CDR1 MNHEY and CDR2 SMNVEV come from the germline V gene (reference sequence). The CDR3 totals 13 residues. Trimming shortened V by 6 bases and J by 7 bases, and 15 bases separated the two germline ends. CDR3 amino acids: CASSPRGGSGYTF. The CDR3 region has the DNA TGTGCCAGCAGCCCAAGGGGGGGGTCTGGCTACACCTTC.

V usage is TRBV28 and J usage is TRBJ1-5; 7 positions match TRBD1. Germline CDR1 MDHEN, CDR2 SYDVKM. The length of the CDR3 is 14 residues. With V trimmed by 6 bases and J by 7 bases, 9 bases remained unmatched. DNA of the CDR3: TGTGCCAGCAGGGCCGGGACAGCCATCCAGCCCCAGCATTTT. Translating it yields CASRAGTAIQPQHF.

The chain couples TRBV19 to TRBJ1-1, with TRBD1 matching 11 bases. The germline V gene encodes CDR1 LNHDA and CDR2 SQIVND (reference sequence). V was pared by 5 bases and J by 0 bases, with 11 bases of the junction left unmatched. The CDR3 length is 18 residues. Written as DNA, the CDR3 is TGTGCCAGTAGTGTTTCGGACAGGGGGCGGGGTATGAACACTGAAGCTTTCTTT. It translates to CASSVSDRGRGMNTEAFF.

The CDR3 spells CASSSLGGGWEQYF. CDR3 nucleotide sequence: TGTGCCAGCAGCTCCCTGGGCGGGGGTTGGGAGCAGTACTTC. V usage is TRBV5-5 and J usage is TRBJ2-7, with 7 bases that match TRBD2. The CDR3 runs 14 residues. The V gene end was trimmed by 3 bases and the J gene end by 7 bases; junction bases not matched to a gene: 10. The germline V gene has CDR1 SGHKS and CDR2 YYEKEE (reference sequence).

This chain uses TRBV4-2 with TRBJ1-5; D uncertain. The CDR3 covers 15 residues. Germline V gene lookup returns CDR1 LGHNA and CDR2 YNFKEQ. Trimming pared 1 base from V and 0 bases from J, leaving 7 bases between. The CDR3 sequence: CASSQAVNSNQPQHF. The CDR3 DNA is TGTGCCAGCAGCCAAGCTGTAAATAGCAATCAGCCCCAGCATTTT.

The rearrangement uses TRBV18 and TRBJ2-2, with 12 positions matching TRBD2. V shed 5 bases and J 6 bases; nucleotides not matched to a gene: 4. This CDR3 has 15 residues. Germline CDR1 KGHSH, CDR2 LQKENI. CDR3 loop: CASSSSGRAAGELFF. The CDR3 bases are TGTGCCAGCTCATCTAGCGGGAGGGCCGCCGGGGAGCTGTTTTTT.

This chain uses TRBV5-6 with TRBJ2-7; 10 nucleotides agree with TRBD2. The CDR3 totals 14 residues. Germline V CDR1 and CDR2: SGHDT, YYEEEE. Trimming cost V 6 bases and J 6 bases; bases outside gene matches: 9. DNA of the CDR3: TGTGCCAGCAACCTCAGCGGGAGGGGAGGCGAGCAGTACTTC. It encodes CASNLSGRGGEQYF.

J is TRBJ2-7 and V is TRBV5-1; 12 bases map to TRBD2. The germline CDR1 and CDR2 sequences are SGHRS and YFSETQ. The CDR3 runs 16 residues. V shed 3 bases, J shed 5 bases, and the junction held 9 bases outside the gene matches. In nucleotides, the CDR3 is TGCGCCAGCAGCTCAACACCGACTAGCGGGAGAGACGAGCAGTACTTC. This translates into CASSSTPTSGRDEQYF.

The chain is built from TRBV28 and TRBJ2-2; the match to TRBD2 covers 13 bases. J gave up 10 bases and V 7 bases, and 6 bases lay outside the gene matches. This CDR3 spans 14 amino acids. Germline values: CDR1 MDHEN, CDR2 SYDVKM. The DNA of the CDR3 is TGTGCCAGCAAAAGGACTAGCGGGAGAACGGAGCTGTTTTTT. The encoded protein is CASKRTSGRTELFF. Full variable domain (outside the CDR3, taken from reference TRBV28 and TRBJ2-2): DVKVTQSSRYLVKRTGEKVFLECVQDMDHENMFWYRQDPGLGLRLIYFSYDVKMKEKGDIPEGYSVSREKKERFSLILESASTNQTSMYLCASKRTSGRTELFFGEGSRLTVL.

CDR3 residues: CASSDRQGGWAFF. For the CDR3, the DNA is TGTGCCAGCAGTGATCGTCAGGGTGGGTGGGCTTTCTTT. The V and J genes are TRBV2 and TRBJ1-1; perhaps TRBD1 as D (5 bases). Looked up from germline, CDR1 is SNHLY and CDR2 is FYNNEI. Trimming removed 3 bases at V and 11 bases at J, with 16 bases between. The CDR3 extends over 13 amino acids.

The chain links TRBV19 to TRBJ1-5, with D possibly TRBD1 on 5 matching bases. Deletions cut 5 bases from V and 5 bases from J, with 22 bases between. Germline V gives CDR1 LNHDA, CDR2 SQIVND (reference sequence). There are 17 residues in the CDR3. CDR3 sequence (DNA): TGTGCCAGTAGTTTTCTTCCGACAGTCTCCAACGATCAGCCCCAGCATTTT. Translated, it gives CASSFLPTVSNDQPQHF.

J is TRBJ1-5 and V is TRBV19; no firm D call. V was cut by 3 bases and J by 4 bases, with 4 bases left in between. Per the germline V gene, CDR1 is LNHDA and CDR2 is SQIVND (reference sequence). CDR3 size: 12 residues. Written as DNA, the CDR3 is TGTGCCAGTAGTATCAGGAATCAGCCCCAGCATTTT. It specifies CASSIRNQPQHF.

The chain couples TRBV5-1 to TRBJ1-2, with TRBD1 as a possible D gene (5 bases). Trimming took 0 bases from V and 6 from J, leaving 9 bases between them. CDR1 is SGHRS and CDR2 is YFSETQ in the germline V gene. CDR3 size: 13 residues. Written as DNA, the CDR3 is TGCGCCAGCAGCTTGGTGGCAGGGAATGGCTACACCTTC. Protein sequence: CASSLVAGNGYTF.

V is TRBV7-9 and J is TRBJ2-6; D is unresolved. The CDR3 runs to 16 residues. Germline V lookup: CDR1 SEHNR, CDR2 FQNEAQ (reference sequence). V gave up 1 base and J gave up 4 bases, with 11 bases separating them. The CDR3 sequence is CASSLGEQPGANVLTF. CDR3 in DNA: TGTGCCAGCAGCTTAGGAGAGCAACCCGGGGCCAACGTCCTGACTTTC.

In DNA form, the CDR3 reads TGTGCCAGCAGTTTGGGTGGTTTGCTAGCCAATGAGCAGTTCTTC. It yields the protein CASSLGGLLANEQFF. The rearrangement joins TRBV27 to TRBJ2-1, with a possible D match to TRBD2 (5 bases). CDR1 is MNHEY, CDR2 SMNVEV, per germline (reference sequence). This CDR3 contains 15 residues. V was shortened by 3 bases and J by 6 bases, with 15 bases between the two germline ends.

This chain joins TRBV5-6 and TRBJ1-2; D uncertain. This CDR3 comprises 15 residues. V lost 1 base and J 8 bases, leaving 18 bases between the germline ends. Germline V gene lookup returns CDR1 SGHDT and CDR2 YYEEEE. CDR3 protein: CASSLLEGELRGYTF. CDR3 nucleotide sequence: TGTGCCAGCAGCTTGTTGGAGGGAGAGTTGCGGGGCTACACCTTC.

The J gene is TRBJ1-1, the V gene TRBV5-6; D is uncertain. The CDR3 runs to 14 residues. Germline lookup yields CDR1 SGHDT and CDR2 YYEEEE. Trimming left V 0 bases short and J 1 base short, with 7 bases between. CDR3 region: CASSLGPGNTEAFF. CDR3 DNA: TGTGCCAGCAGCTTGGGCCCCGGGAACACTGAAGCTTTCTTT.

The chain combines TRBV7-9 with TRBJ2-2, with 8 bases identical to TRBD2. Germline assignment: CDR1 SEHNR and CDR2 FQNEAQ (reference sequence). V shed 5 bases and J 5 bases; nucleotides not matched to a gene: 7. The CDR3 has 15 amino acids. The DNA of the CDR3 is TGTGCCAGCAGCCAAGGGACTAGAGGAACCGGGGAGCTGTTTTTT. Translation: CASSQGTRGTGELFF.

V usage is TRBV4-2 and J usage is TRBJ2-2; 11 bases are shared with TRBD2. CDR1 LGHNA and CDR2 YNFKEQ come from the germline V gene. The length of the CDR3 is 16 residues. The junction had 7 bases not matched to a gene; V was cut back by 5 bases and J by 5 bases. CDR3 coding DNA: TGTGCCAGCAGCGTGACCGGGACTAGCGGTACCGGGGAGCTGTTTTTT. Its translation is CASSVTGTSGTGELFF.

The gene calls are TRBV5-5 and TRBJ2-1, with D maybe TRBD2 (6 bases). The V gene's germline CDR1 is SGHKS and CDR2 YYEKEE (reference sequence). Trimming pared 4 bases from V and 10 bases from J, leaving 12 bases between. The CDR3 is 12 amino acids. The CDR3 sequence is CASSHPTSEQFF. CDR3 in DNA: TGTGCCAGCAGCCACCCTACTAGCGAGCAGTTCTTC.

This chain uses TRBV10-2 with TRBJ2-7; TRBD2 might be the D (6 bases). This CDR3 has 15 amino acids. Germline lookup yields CDR1 WSHSY and CDR2 SAAADI. Trimming took 6 bases from V and 2 from J, leaving 17 bases between them. This CDR3 reads CASRPSAWSPYEQYF. The CDR3 nucleotides read TGCGCCAGCAGACCTAGCGCCTGGAGCCCCTACGAGCAGTACTTC.

This sequence joins TRBV11-1 and TRBJ1-2; weak D call: TRBD1 (6 bases). The V gene's germline CDR1 is SGHAT and CDR2 FQDESV (reference sequence). The CDR3 consists of 15 residues. V was clipped by 1 base and J by 9 bases, with 18 bases between them. CDR3 in DNA: TGTGCCAGCAGCTTAGATCCAGACAGGCCGCTGAGCTACACCTTC. Translating it yields CASSLDPDRPLSYTF.

The rearrangement uses TRBV5-4 and TRBJ2-5; D is possibly TRBD2 (5 bases). Between the trimmed V and J ends, which lost 2 bases and 4 bases, there was a span of 9 bases. The CDR3 totals 13 residues. The V gene's germline CDR1 is SGHNT and CDR2 YYREEE (reference sequence). The CDR3 loop reads CASSFSGPETQYF. The DNA for the CDR3 is TGTGCCAGCAGCTTCAGCGGACCAGAGACCCAGTACTTC. Full variable domain (remainder filled in from reference TRBV5-4 and TRBJ2-5): ETGVTQSPTHLIKTRGQQVTLRCSSQSGHNTVSWYQQALGQGPQFIFQYYREEENGRGNFPPRFSGLQFPNYSSELNVNALELDDSALYLCASSFSGPETQYFGPGTRLLVL.

This sequence joins TRBV28 and TRBJ1-2; 10 positions agree with TRBD1. V lost 0 bases, J lost 4 bases, and 5 bases stayed unmatched. This CDR3 comprises 16 residues. Germline lookup yields CDR1 MDHEN and CDR2 SYDVKM. CDR3 region: CASSLWGTGVVYGYTF. The CDR3 bases are TGTGCCAGCAGTTTATGGGGGACAGGGGTCGTCTATGGCTACACCTTC.